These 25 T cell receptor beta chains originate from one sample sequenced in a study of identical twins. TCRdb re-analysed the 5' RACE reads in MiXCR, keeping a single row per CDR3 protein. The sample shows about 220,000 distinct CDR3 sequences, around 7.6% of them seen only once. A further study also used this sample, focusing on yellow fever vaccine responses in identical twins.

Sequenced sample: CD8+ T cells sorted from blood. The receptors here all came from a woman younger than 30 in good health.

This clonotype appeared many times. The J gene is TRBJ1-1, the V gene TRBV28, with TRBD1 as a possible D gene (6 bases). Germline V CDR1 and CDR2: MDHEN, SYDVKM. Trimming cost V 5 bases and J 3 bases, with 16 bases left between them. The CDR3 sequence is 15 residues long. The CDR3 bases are TGTGCCAGCAGTCCACTAACCAGGGGCGACACTGAAGCTTTCTTT. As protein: CASSPLTRGDTEAFF.

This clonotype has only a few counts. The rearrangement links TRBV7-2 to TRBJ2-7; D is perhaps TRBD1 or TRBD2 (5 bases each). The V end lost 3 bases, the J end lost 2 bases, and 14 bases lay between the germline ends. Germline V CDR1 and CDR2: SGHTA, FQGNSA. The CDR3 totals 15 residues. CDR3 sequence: CASSLIRGDPYEQYF. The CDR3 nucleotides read TGTGCCAGCAGCTTGATACGAGGGGACCCCTACGAGCAGTACTTC. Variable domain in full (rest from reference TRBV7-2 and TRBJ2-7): GAGVSQSPSNKVTEKGKDVELRCDPISGHTALYWYRQSLGQGLEFLIYFQGNSAPDKSGLPSDRFSAERTGGSVSTLTIQRTQQEDSAVYLCASSLIRGDPYEQYFGPGTRLTVT.

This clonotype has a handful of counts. This CDR3 reads CASSLSQDRESGYTF. DNA of the CDR3: TGTGCCAGCAGCCTAAGCCAGGACAGGGAAAGTGGCTACACCTTC. V is TRBV7-9 and J is TRBJ1-2; 8 bases match TRBD1. Germline V CDR1 and CDR2: SEHNR, FQNEAQ (reference sequence). V lost 5 bases and J lost 7; bases outside the gene matches: 12. The CDR3 covers 15 residues. The entire variable domain, with the rest obtained from reference TRBV7-9 and TRBJ1-2, is as follows: DTGVSQNPRHKITKRGQNVTFRCDPISEHNRLYWYRQTLGQGPEFLTYFQNEAQLEKSRLLSDRFSAERPKGSFSTLEIQRTEQGDSAMYLCASSLSQDRESGYTFGSGTRLTVV.

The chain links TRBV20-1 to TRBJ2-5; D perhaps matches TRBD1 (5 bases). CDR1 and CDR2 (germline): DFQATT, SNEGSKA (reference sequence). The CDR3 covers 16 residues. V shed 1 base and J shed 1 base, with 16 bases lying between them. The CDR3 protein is CSARGGAALSQETQYF. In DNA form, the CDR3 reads TGCAGTGCTAGAGGTGGGGCGGCATTATCCCAAGAGACCCAGTACTTC.

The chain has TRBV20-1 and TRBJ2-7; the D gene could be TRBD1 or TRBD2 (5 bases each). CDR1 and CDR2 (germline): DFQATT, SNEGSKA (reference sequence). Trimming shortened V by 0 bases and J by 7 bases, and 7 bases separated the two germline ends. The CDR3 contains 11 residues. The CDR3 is CSARDGAEQYV. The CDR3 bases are TGCAGTGCTAGAGACGGGGCTGAGCAGTACGTC.

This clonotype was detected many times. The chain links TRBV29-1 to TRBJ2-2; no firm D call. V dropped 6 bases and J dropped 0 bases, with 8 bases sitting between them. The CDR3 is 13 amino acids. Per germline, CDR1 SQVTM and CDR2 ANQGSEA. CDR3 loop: CSVQQANTGELFF. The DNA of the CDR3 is TGCAGCGTACAGCAGGCGAACACCGGGGAGCTGTTTTTT.

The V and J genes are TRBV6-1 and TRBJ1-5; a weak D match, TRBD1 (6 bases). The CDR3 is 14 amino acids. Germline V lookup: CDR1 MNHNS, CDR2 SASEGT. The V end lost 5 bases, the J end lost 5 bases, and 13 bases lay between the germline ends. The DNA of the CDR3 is TGTGCCAGCAGTCTAGGGGGGGTGGATCAGCCCCAGCATTTT. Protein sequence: CASSLGGVDQPQHF.

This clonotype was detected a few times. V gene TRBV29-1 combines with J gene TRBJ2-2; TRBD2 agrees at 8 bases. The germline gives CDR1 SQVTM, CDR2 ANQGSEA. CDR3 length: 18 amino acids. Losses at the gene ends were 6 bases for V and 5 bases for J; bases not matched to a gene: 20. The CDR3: CSVLKRGTAGVWTGELFF. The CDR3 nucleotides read TGCAGCGTCCTAAAACGGGGCACAGCGGGAGTATGGACCGGGGAGCTGTTTTTT.

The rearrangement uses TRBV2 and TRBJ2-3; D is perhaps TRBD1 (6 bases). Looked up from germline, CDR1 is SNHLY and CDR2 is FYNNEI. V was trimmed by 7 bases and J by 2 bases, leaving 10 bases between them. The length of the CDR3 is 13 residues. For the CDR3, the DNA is TGTGCCAGCATCCAGGGGCCCACAGATACGCAGTATTTT. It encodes CASIQGPTDTQYF.

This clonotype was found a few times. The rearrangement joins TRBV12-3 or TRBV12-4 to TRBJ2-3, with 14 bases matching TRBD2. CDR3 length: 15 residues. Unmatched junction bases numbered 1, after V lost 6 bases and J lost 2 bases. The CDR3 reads CASRGLAGATDTQYF. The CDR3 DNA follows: TGTGCCAGCAGGGGACTAGCGGGAGCCACAGATACGCAGTATTTT.

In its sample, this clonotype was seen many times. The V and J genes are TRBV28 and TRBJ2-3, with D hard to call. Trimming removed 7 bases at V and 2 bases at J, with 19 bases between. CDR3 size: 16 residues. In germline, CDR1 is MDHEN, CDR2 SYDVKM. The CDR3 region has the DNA TGTGCCAGCAATACGGCTCTAGTTGTCCCCACAGATACGCAGTATTTT. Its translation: CASNTALVVPTDTQYF.

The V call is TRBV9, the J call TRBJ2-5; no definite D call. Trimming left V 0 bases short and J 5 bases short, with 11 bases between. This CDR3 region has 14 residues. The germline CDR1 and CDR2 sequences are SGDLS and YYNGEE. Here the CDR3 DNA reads TGTGCCAGCAGCGTAGAAGGGAATCGGGAGACCCAGTACTTC. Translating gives CASSVEGNRETQYF.

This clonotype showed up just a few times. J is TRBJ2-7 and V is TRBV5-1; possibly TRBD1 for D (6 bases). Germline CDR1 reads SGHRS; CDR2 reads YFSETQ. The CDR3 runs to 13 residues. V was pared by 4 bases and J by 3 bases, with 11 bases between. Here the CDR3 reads CASSQGSHYEQYF. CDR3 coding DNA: TGCGCCAGCAGCCAGGGGTCCCACTACGAGCAGTACTTC.

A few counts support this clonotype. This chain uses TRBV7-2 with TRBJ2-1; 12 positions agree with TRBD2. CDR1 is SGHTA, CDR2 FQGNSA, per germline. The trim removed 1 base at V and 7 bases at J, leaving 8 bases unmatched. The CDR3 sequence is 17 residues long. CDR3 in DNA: TGTGCCAGCAGCTTAGTTTTCCTAGCGGGGGGGCCTAATGAGCAGTTCTTC. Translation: CASSLVFLAGGPNEQFF.

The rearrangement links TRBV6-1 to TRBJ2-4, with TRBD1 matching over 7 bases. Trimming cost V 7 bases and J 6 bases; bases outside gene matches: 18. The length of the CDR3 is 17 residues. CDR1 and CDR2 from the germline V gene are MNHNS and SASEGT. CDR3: CASNQPGQSSVGNIQYF. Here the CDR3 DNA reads TGTGCCAGCAATCAGCCGGGACAGTCGTCTGTGGGAAACATTCAGTACTTC.

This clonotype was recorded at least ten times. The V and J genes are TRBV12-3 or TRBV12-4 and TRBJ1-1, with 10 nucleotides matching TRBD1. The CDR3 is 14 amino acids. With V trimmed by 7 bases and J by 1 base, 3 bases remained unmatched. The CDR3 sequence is CASTRTGGNTEAFF. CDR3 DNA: TGTGCCAGCACCAGGACAGGGGGGAACACTGAAGCTTTCTTT.

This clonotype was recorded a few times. CDR3 in amino acids: CASSVGGGGQPQHF. CDR3 nucleotide sequence: TGTGCCAGCAGCGTAGGGGGGGGTGGACAGCCCCAGCATTTT. This chain links TRBV9 with TRBJ1-5; tentatively, D is TRBD1 (5 bases). The CDR3 spans 14 residues. Germline V gives CDR1 SGDLS, CDR2 YYNGEE. V shed 0 bases and J shed 7 bases, with 11 bases lying between them.

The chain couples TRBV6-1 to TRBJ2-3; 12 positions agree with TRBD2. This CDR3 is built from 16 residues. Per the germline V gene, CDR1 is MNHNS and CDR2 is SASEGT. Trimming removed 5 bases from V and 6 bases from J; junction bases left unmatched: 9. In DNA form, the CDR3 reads TGTGCCAGCAGTAGGACTAGCGGGGTGGTAGCGGATACGCAGTATTTT. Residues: CASSRTSGVVADTQYF.

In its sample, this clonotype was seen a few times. As DNA, the CDR3 is TGTGCCAGCAGTTCCCGCCGGGACAGGGGTACGGGTGAAAAACTGTTTTTT. This codes for CASSSRRDRGTGEKLFF. The chain is built from TRBV12-3 or TRBV12-4 and TRBJ1-4; 10 bases are a match to TRBD1. The CDR3 has 17 amino acids. Trimming cost V 4 bases and J 7 bases; bases outside gene matches: 12.

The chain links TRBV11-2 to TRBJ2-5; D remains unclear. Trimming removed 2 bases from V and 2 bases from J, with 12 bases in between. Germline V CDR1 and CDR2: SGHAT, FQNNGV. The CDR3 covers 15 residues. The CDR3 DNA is TGTGCCAGCAGCTTATACGGCGGCAAACAAGAGACCCAGTACTTC. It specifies CASSLYGGKQETQYF.

As DNA, the CDR3 is TGTGCCAGCAGCTCGCGCCTTAGCGGGGGGGCACACAATGAGCAGTTCTTC. Its protein is CASSSRLSGGAHNEQFF. The chain couples TRBV9 to TRBJ2-1, with 11 bases matching TRBD2. The CDR3 has 17 amino acids. CDR1 is SGDLS, CDR2 YYNGEE, per germline. Germline trimming cut 4 bases from V and 5 bases from J; bases unmatched to any gene: 11.

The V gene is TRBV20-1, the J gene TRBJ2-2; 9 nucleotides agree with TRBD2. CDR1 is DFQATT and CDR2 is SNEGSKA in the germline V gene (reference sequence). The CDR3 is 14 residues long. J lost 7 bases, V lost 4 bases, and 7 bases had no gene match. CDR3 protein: CSAKAGGPGGELFF. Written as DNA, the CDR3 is TGCAGTGCTAAGGCGGGAGGGCCGGGCGGGGAGCTGTTTTTT.

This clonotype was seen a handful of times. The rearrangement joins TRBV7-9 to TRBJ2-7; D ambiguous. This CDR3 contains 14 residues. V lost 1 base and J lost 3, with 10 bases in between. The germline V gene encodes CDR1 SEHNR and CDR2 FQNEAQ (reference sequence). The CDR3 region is CASSLEEKGYEQYF. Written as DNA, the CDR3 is TGTGCCAGCAGCTTAGAGGAGAAGGGCTACGAGCAGTACTTC.

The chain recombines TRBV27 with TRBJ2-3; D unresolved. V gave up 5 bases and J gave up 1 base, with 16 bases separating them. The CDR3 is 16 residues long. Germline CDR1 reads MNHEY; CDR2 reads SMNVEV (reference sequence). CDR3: CASSPPKIPGTDTQYF. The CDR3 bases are TGTGCCAGCAGTCCCCCTAAGATCCCCGGCACAGATACGCAGTATTTT.

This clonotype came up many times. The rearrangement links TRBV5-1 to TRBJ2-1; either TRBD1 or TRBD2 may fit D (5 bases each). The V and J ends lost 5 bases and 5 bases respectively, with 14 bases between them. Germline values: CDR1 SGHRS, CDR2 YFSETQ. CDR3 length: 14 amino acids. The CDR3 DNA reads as TGCGCCAGCAGTTTTGGGACGGAAAACAATGAGCAGTTCTTC. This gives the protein CASSFGTENNEQFF.